A single sample is the source of the 31 T cell receptor beta chains below, sequenced in a study of blood T cells in healthy people across ages. A J-beta primer mix and a sample-barcoded 5' primer were used in a second PCR of about 7 to 12 cycles. From the 5' RACE reads, TCRdb called clonotypes with MiXCR, one entry per CDR3 protein. The sample carries roughly 1,300,000 distinct CDR3 sequences, roughly 64% recorded once. Sequenced: blood. These receptors were collected from a man aged 18 to 29 in good health.

As for this clonotype: A junction boundary mismatches the germline segment, possibly from a read error. This sequence joins TRBV12-3 or TRBV12-4 and TRBJ2-7, with TRBD2 as a possible D gene (5 bases). The CDR3 runs to 12 residues. The CDR3 DNA reads TGTGCCGGCAGTTTCCGGGGTTACGAGCAGTACTTC. Translated: CAGSFRGYEQYF.

The V and J genes are TRBV24-1 and TRBJ2-2; D not certain. V lost 1 base and J lost 7, with 3 bases in between. CDR1 KGHDR and CDR2 SFDVKD come from the germline V gene. This CDR3 has 12 amino acids. The CDR3 protein is CATSDFYGELFF. DNA for the CDR3: TGTGCCACCAGTGATTTTTACGGGGAGCTGTTTTTT.

The gene calls are TRBV27 and TRBJ2-7, with TRBD2 as a possible D gene (6 bases). The germline gives CDR1 MNHEY, CDR2 SMNVEV (reference sequence). Between the trimmed V and J ends, which lost 5 bases and 5 bases, there was a span of 19 bases. The CDR3 loop spans 15 amino acids. CDR3 region: CASSMFGGLGNEQYF. In DNA form, the CDR3 reads TGTGCCAGCAGTATGTTCGGGGGACTCGGTAACGAGCAGTACTTC.

This clonotype showed up just a few times. The chain carries TRBV11-2 and TRBJ2-1; the D is unclear. The V end lost 2 bases, the J end lost 7 bases, and 9 bases lay between the germline ends. Germline CDR1 is SGHAT and CDR2 is FQNNGV. The CDR3 totals 13 residues. The CDR3 spells CASSLQVSNEQFF. CDR3 DNA sequence: TGTGCCAGCAGCTTACAGGTCTCAAATGAGCAGTTCTTC. Filled out from reference TRBV11-2 and TRBJ2-1, the complete variable domain reads EAGVAQSPRYKIIEKRQSVAFWCNPISGHATLYWYQQILGQGPKLLIQFQNNGVVDDSQLPKDRFSAERLKGVDSTLKIQPAKLEDSAVYLCASSLQVSNEQFFGPGTRLTVL.

The rearrangement uses TRBV20-1 and TRBJ2-7; 12 nucleotides align to TRBD1. Germline V gene lookup returns CDR1 DFQATT and CDR2 SNEGSKA (reference sequence). Losses at the gene ends were 1 base for V and 6 bases for J; bases not matched to a gene: 4. This CDR3 is 14 amino acids long. The CDR3 protein is CSARAGTGGAEQYF. In DNA, the CDR3 is TGCAGTGCTAGAGCCGGGACAGGGGGCGCCGAGCAGTACTTC.

This chain joins TRBV6-2 or TRBV6-3 and TRBJ1-2; the D is unclear. The CDR3 extends over 14 amino acids. The germline V and J ends were trimmed by 0 bases and 4 bases, with 9 bases remaining between them. CDR1 is MNHEY, CDR2 SVGEGT, per germline. The DNA for the CDR3 is TGTGCCAGCAGTTACTCTCGGTCAGGCTATGGCTACACCTTC. Protein sequence: CASSYSRSGYGYTF.

The V and J genes are TRBV20-1 and TRBJ1-5; D gene ambiguous. Germline V gives CDR1 DFQATT, CDR2 SNEGSKA (reference sequence). The CDR3 is 13 residues long. Trimming shortened V by 3 bases and J by 4 bases, and 10 bases separated the two germline ends. As DNA, the CDR3 is TGCAGTGCTAGTGCCAGCTTTAATCAGCCCCAGCATTTT. It specifies CSASASFNQPQHF.

This sequence joins TRBV7-8 and TRBJ2-1; unclear D gene. With 4 bases removed from V and 8 bases from J, the gap between germline ends came to 21 bases. The CDR3 has 16 residues. The V gene's germline CDR1 is SGHVS and CDR2 FQNEAQ. The chain's CDR3 is CASSSWFGLTSYEQFF. The CDR3 DNA sequence: TGTGCCAGCAGCTCCTGGTTCGGCCTTACGAGCTATGAGCAGTTCTTC.

Note on this clonotype: The final CDR3 position lacks the conserved phenylalanine or tryptophan, pointing to a likely read error. It is unclear where the CDR3 begins or ends on the DNA, so no DNA is shown, and the CDR3 is as TCRdb lists it. This chain joins TRBV4-2 and TRBJ2-1. Germline V gene sequence: CDR1 LGHNA, CDR2 YNFKEQ. The CDR3 length equals 8 residues, ends included. The CDR3 reads CASSQGPS.

This clonotype was seen only a few times. The chain joins TRBV12-3 or TRBV12-4 to TRBJ2-3, with D tentatively TRBD1 (6 bases). This CDR3 is 14 amino acids long. V was shortened by 3 bases and J by 4 bases, with 11 bases between the two germline ends. The CDR3 region is CASSFTGSADTQYF. The CDR3 nucleotides read TGTGCCAGCAGTTTTACAGGGAGCGCAGATACGCAGTATTTT.

The gene calls are TRBV4-2 and TRBJ1-1, with 9 bases matching TRBD1. The trim removed 2 bases at V and 8 bases at J, leaving 15 bases unmatched. This CDR3 has 17 amino acids. Looked up from germline, CDR1 is LGHNA and CDR2 is YNFKEQ. The CDR3 protein is CASSQLKTGDRAREAFF. The CDR3 DNA sequence: TGTGCCAGCAGCCAATTGAAAACGGGGGACAGGGCAAGAGAAGCTTTCTTT.

V and J are TRBV27 and TRBJ2-7; D is unresolved. The CDR3 totals 16 residues. V was clipped by 0 bases and J by 1 base, with 13 bases between them. The germline V gene encodes CDR1 MNHEY and CDR2 SMNVEV (reference sequence). CDR3 DNA sequence: TGTGCCAGCAGTTTATCCCGTCCCAGCAGGTCCTACGAGCAGTACTTC. This sequence encodes CASSLSRPSRSYEQYF.

The gene calls are TRBV11-2 and TRBJ2-3; D unresolved. The CDR3 loop spans 15 amino acids. Trimming took 3 bases from V and 2 from J, leaving 12 bases between them. The V gene's germline CDR1 is SGHAT and CDR2 FQNNGV. In nucleotides, the CDR3 is TGTGCCAGCAGCTTGTTGGTCCTGGACACAGATACGCAGTATTTT. Its protein product is CASSLLVLDTDTQYF. Using reference TRBV11-2 and TRBJ2-3 for the parts outside the CDR3, the full variable domain is EAGVAQSPRYKIIEKRQSVAFWCNPISGHATLYWYQQILGQGPKLLIQFQNNGVVDDSQLPKDRFSAERLKGVDSTLKIQPAKLEDSAVYLCASSLLVLDTDTQYFGPGTRLTVL.

This clonotype was detected only a few times. One end of the junction is discordant with germline, which a read error may explain. V gene TRBV20-1 combines with J gene TRBJ2-4; 10 nucleotides match TRBD2. The J call is doubtful: the DNA matches TRBJ2-7 better. CDR3 length equals 14 residues. CDR1 DFQATT and CDR2 SNEGSKA come from the germline V gene (reference sequence). CDR3 in amino acids: CSASGGTLRYEQYF. CDR3 DNA sequence: TGCAGCGCTAGCGGGGGCACACTTCGCTACGAGCAGTACTTC.

This clonotype was found many times. The chain recombines TRBV27 with TRBJ2-7; 8 nucleotides align to TRBD2. Germline CDR1 reads MNHEY; CDR2 reads SMNVEV (reference sequence). The CDR3 totals 14 residues. The trim removed 5 bases at V and 0 bases at J, leaving 3 bases unmatched. CDR3 protein: CASSPGTSSYEQYF. CDR3 nucleotides: TGTGCCAGCAGTCCCGGGACTAGCTCCTACGAGCAGTACTTC.

The CDR3 region has the DNA TGTGCCAGCAGTCGAAGGACAGGGTCTGGGGCCAACGTCCTGACTTTC. Translated: CASSRRTGSGANVLTF. The genes are TRBV3-1 and TRBJ2-6; TRBD1 matches at 8 bases. Germline CDR1 reads LGHDT; CDR2 reads YNNKEL (reference sequence). CDR3 length equals 16 residues. With V trimmed by 6 bases and J by 1 base, 5 bases remained unmatched. The full variable domain, rest sourced from reference TRBV3-1 and TRBJ2-6, is DTAVSQTPKYLVTQMGNDKSIKCEQNLGHDTMYWYKQDSKKFLKIMFSYNNKELIINETVPNRFSPKSPDKAHLNLHINSLELGDSAVYFCASSRRTGSGANVLTFGAGSRLTVL.

J is TRBJ2-5 and V is TRBV11-1; no definite D call. Germline CDR1 SGHAT, CDR2 FQDESV (reference sequence). Trimming took off 4 bases at V and 11 bases at J, with 14 bases between the two ends. This CDR3 is 12 amino acids long. For the CDR3, the DNA is TGTGCCAGCAGCTCCCATACCGGAGAGCAGTACTTC. Its protein is CASSSHTGEQYF.

The genes are TRBV4-1 and TRBJ2-4; maybe TRBD2 (6 bases). The CDR3 extends over 14 amino acids. Per germline, CDR1 MGHRA and CDR2 YSYEKL. V dropped 5 bases and J dropped 13 bases, with 21 bases sitting between them. CDR3 residues: CASSYDPGLGVQYF. CDR3 DNA: TGCGCCAGCAGCTACGACCCGGGACTCGGGGTGCAGTACTTC.

This rearrangement joins TRBV5-1 to TRBJ1-6; 9 nucleotides line up with TRBD1. CDR1 and CDR2 (germline): SGHRS, YFSETQ. J was trimmed by 9 bases and V by 4 bases; bases with no gene match: 8. This CDR3 has 15 amino acids. CDR3 residues: CASSRGTGSGSPLHF. For the CDR3, the DNA is TGCGCCAGCAGCAGAGGGACAGGGAGCGGTTCACCCCTCCACTTT.

This sequence joins TRBV29-1 and TRBJ2-7; 8 bases match TRBD1. The J call is uncertain, as TRBJ2-5 better fits the DNA end. CDR1 and CDR2 from the germline V gene are SQVTM and ANQGSEA. The CDR3 loop spans 14 amino acids. This chain's CDR3 is CSVGGAGGVETQYF. The CDR3 bases are TGCAGCGTTGGGGGGGCAGGGGGCGTAGAGACCCAGTACTTC.

The chain combines TRBV10-3 with TRBJ2-7; 9 bases align to TRBD1. J gave up 7 bases and V 11 bases, and 6 bases lay outside the gene matches. This CDR3 is 11 amino acids long. CDR1 and CDR2 from the germline V gene are ENHRY and SYGVKD. CDR3: CAAQGAREQYF. The DNA for the CDR3 is TGTGCCGCACAGGGGGCGAGAGAGCAGTACTTC.

The J gene is TRBJ2-7, the V gene TRBV6-1; no reliable D call. This CDR3 contains 15 residues. V lost 6 bases to trimming and J lost 0 bases, with 15 bases between them. The germline CDR1 and CDR2 sequences are MNHNS and SASEGT. The chain's CDR3 is CASRLLSQFSYEQYF. Written as DNA, the CDR3 is TGTGCCAGCAGGCTTCTGAGTCAATTCTCCTACGAGCAGTACTTC.

The chain employs TRBV6-5 and TRBJ1-5; D is possibly TRBD1 (6 bases). Germline V CDR1 and CDR2: MNHEY, SVGAGI. Trimming shortened V by 6 bases and J by 1 base, and 16 bases separated the two germline ends. This CDR3 has 16 residues. For the CDR3, the DNA is TGTGCCAGCAGCCGACTAGGGGGGTCGAGCAATCAGCCCCAGCATTTT. Translation: CASSRLGGSSNQPQHF.

The rearrangement joins TRBV20-1 to TRBJ1-1; D might be TRBD1 (5 bases). Germline lookup yields CDR1 DFQATT and CDR2 SNEGSKA (reference sequence). The CDR3 is 13 amino acids. The CDR3 loop reads CSAGGGENTEAFF. The CDR3 bases are TGCAGCGCTGGGGGGGGTGAGAACACTGAAGCTTTCTTT.

The gene calls are TRBV27 and TRBJ2-1, with TRBD2 matching 10 bases. CDR3 length: 15 residues. Unmatched junction bases numbered 7, after V lost 5 bases and J lost 6 bases. Germline V CDR1 and CDR2: MNHEY, SMNVEV (reference sequence). The CDR3 reads CASSTIAGGLNEQFF. The CDR3 DNA is TGTGCCAGCAGTACGATAGCGGGGGGCCTCAATGAGCAGTTCTTC.

The chain combines TRBV25-1 with TRBJ1-5, with D unclear. The CDR3 consists of 15 residues. V lost 1 base and J lost 0, with 7 bases in between. Per the germline V gene, CDR1 is MGHDK and CDR2 is SYGVNS. DNA of the CDR3: TGTGCCAGCAGTGAATTTACGGATAGCAATCAGCCCCAGCATTTT. Its protein is CASSEFTDSNQPQHF.

The chain links TRBV15 to TRBJ2-7; 10 bases match TRBD1. From germline, CDR1 is LNHNV and CDR2 YYDKDF (reference sequence). Trimming took 2 bases from V and 5 from J; bases not matched to a gene: 6. This CDR3 has 15 amino acids. The CDR3 nucleotides read TGTGCCACCAGCAGAAAGGACAGGGGGATCCACGAGCAGTACTTC. Amino acids: CATSRKDRGIHEQYF.

J is TRBJ2-3 and V is TRBV6-2 or TRBV6-3; D is ambiguous. Looked up from germline, CDR1 is MNHEY and CDR2 is SVGEGT. Trimming took 5 bases from V and 1 from J, leaving 10 bases between them. This CDR3 is 14 amino acids long. CDR3 amino acids: CASSTNQGTDTQYF. CDR3 DNA: TGTGCCAGCAGTACAAACCAGGGCACAGATACGCAGTATTTT.

V gene TRBV30 combines with J gene TRBJ2-3; 8 bases agree with TRBD1. The CDR3 is 15 amino acids. CDR1 is GTSNPN and CDR2 is SVGIG in the germline V gene (reference sequence). Trimming cost V 2 bases and J 4 bases; bases outside gene matches: 8. The DNA of the CDR3 is TGTGCCTGGAGTTCCGTAAAGACAGGGGCAGATACGCAGTATTTT. Amino acid sequence: CAWSSVKTGADTQYF.

The chain recombines TRBV3-1 with TRBJ2-3, with 8 bases matching TRBD2. Germline loops: CDR1 LGHDT, CDR2 YNNKEL (reference sequence). The CDR3 length is 16 residues. The V gene end was trimmed by 2 bases and the J gene end by 3 bases; junction bases not matched to a gene: 7. CDR3 nucleotides: TGTGCCAGCAGCCAACGTCCAGCGGGAGCAACAGATACGCAGTATTTT. As protein: CASSQRPAGATDTQYF.

The chain is built from TRBV14 and TRBJ1-6; 9 bases match TRBD1. The CDR3 extends over 15 amino acids. CDR1 and CDR2 from the germline V gene are SGHDN and FVKESK. Unmatched junction bases numbered 5, after V lost 1 base and J lost 10 bases. The CDR3 loop reads CASSQGTGVVSPLHF. CDR3 DNA sequence: TGTGCCAGCAGCCAAGGGACAGGGGTCGTATCACCCCTCCACTTT.